Each of the 32 T cell receptor beta chains below was sequenced from the same sample in a study of T cell changes during pregnancy in multiple sclerosis. The assay was immunoSEQ multiplex PCR, and TCRdb's table has in-frame clones only and misses some. The table lists 90,000 or so clones, around 94% of them singletons. Source: peripheral blood, taken after pregnancy. These receptors were taken from a female donor in good health, enrolled as a control in a pregnancy study.

The V call is TRBV6-6, the J call TRBJ2-1; the match to TRBD1 covers 7 bases. Germline V gene lookup returns CDR1 MNHNY and CDR2 SVGAGI (reference sequence). V shed 4 bases and J 6 bases; nucleotides not matched to a gene: 6. CDR3 length: 14 residues. The CDR3 bases are TGTGCCAGCAGTTGGACCGGGACAGCCAATGAGCAGTTCTTC. As protein: CASSWTGTANEQFF.

This clone was observed once. The chain carries TRBV19 and TRBJ1-1, with 10 bases fitting TRBD1. CDR1 is LNHDA, CDR2 SQIVND, per germline (reference sequence). V trimming: 6 bases; J trimming: 3 bases; junction bases outside the gene matches: 10. The CDR3 is made up of 16 amino acids. The CDR3 DNA sequence: TGTGCCAGTAGGCCAGGGACAGGGGAGAGGGACACTGAAGCTTTCTTT. It translates to CASRPGTGERDTEAFF.

The V and J genes are TRBV6-5 and TRBJ1-3; TRBD1 matches 8 bases. Germline CDR1 reads MNHEY; CDR2 reads SVGAGI. V was pared by 4 bases and J by 4 bases, with 6 bases of the junction left unmatched. CDR3 size: 15 residues. CDR3 residues: CASSFGGTGGNTIYF. The CDR3 DNA reads as TGTGCCAGCAGTTTCGGAGGGACAGGAGGAAACACCATATATTTT.

The CDR3 loop is CASSYSGGRATYEQYF. Written as DNA, the CDR3 is TGTGCCAGCAGTTACTCGGGCGGGAGGGCAACCTACGAGCAGTACTTC. This rearrangement joins TRBV6-5 to TRBJ2-7; 9 bases fit TRBD2. The V gene end was trimmed by 0 bases and the J gene end by 2 bases; junction bases not matched to a gene: 5. In germline, CDR1 is MNHEY, CDR2 SVGAGI. CDR3 length: 16 residues.

This chain uses TRBV6-5 with TRBJ2-2; the D gene is possibly TRBD2 (6 bases). Per the germline V gene, CDR1 is MNHEY and CDR2 is SVGAGI. V was clipped by 7 bases and J by 1 base, with 7 bases between them. There are 13 residues in the CDR3. The CDR3 reads CASTRGNTGELFF. CDR3 nucleotide sequence: TGTGCCAGCACGCGGGGGAACACCGGGGAGCTGTTTTTT.

The count of this clone is one. The chain is built from TRBV4-1 and TRBJ2-1; 8 bases align to TRBD1. CDR3 length: 15 amino acids. The germline V gene has CDR1 MGHRA and CDR2 YSYEKL. V shed 1 base, J shed 2 bases, and the junction held 1 base outside the gene matches. DNA for the CDR3: TGCGCCAGCAGCCAAGGGACAGGGCCCTACAATGAGCAGTTCTTC. It encodes CASSQGTGPYNEQFF.

The J gene is TRBJ2-7, the V gene TRBV19; TRBD1 matches 10 bases. With V trimmed by 6 bases and J by 1 base, 9 bases remained unmatched. The CDR3 spans 16 residues. Germline lookup yields CDR1 LNHDA and CDR2 SQIVND (reference sequence). CDR3 in DNA: TGTGCCAGTAGCCAAACGACAGGGGGCGCGTCCTACGAGCAGTACTTC. This sequence encodes CASSQTTGGASYEQYF.

The chain links TRBV7-2 to TRBJ2-3; D perhaps matches TRBD1 (5 bases). V shed 5 bases and J shed 4 bases, with 19 bases lying between them. There are 16 residues in the CDR3. Germline V gene lookup returns CDR1 SGHTA and CDR2 FQGNSA. The CDR3 region is CASSRTDSRDSDTQYF. The CDR3 coding sequence is TGTGCCAGCAGCCGCACCGACAGCAGGGATTCAGATACGCAGTATTTT.

The rearrangement uses TRBV5-5 and TRBJ1-2; D perhaps matches TRBD1 (6 bases). The CDR3 covers 16 residues. The germline V and J ends were trimmed by 0 bases and 5 bases, with 17 bases remaining between them. Germline CDR1 and CDR2: SGHKS and YYEKEE (reference sequence). The chain's CDR3 is CASSLVPAGGAYGYTF. The CDR3 DNA follows: TGTGCCAGCAGCTTGGTACCGGCTGGGGGGGCTTATGGCTACACCTTC.

This chain uses TRBV5-8 with TRBJ2-7; D remains unclear. Germline CDR1 is SGHTS and CDR2 is YDEGEE. The germline V and J ends were trimmed by 0 bases and 1 base, with 8 bases remaining between them. This CDR3 contains 14 residues. CDR3 in DNA: TGTGCCAGCAGCTTGGGGGCCACTTCCTACGAGCAGTACTTC. Amino acids: CASSLGATSYEQYF.

The chain uses TRBV4-1 and TRBJ2-1; 10 bases match TRBD1. Germline V CDR1 and CDR2: MGHRA, YSYEKL. Trimming took 0 bases from V and 4 from J; bases not matched to a gene: 9. The CDR3 totals 18 residues. Here the CDR3 reads CASSQEPPGTGVYNEQFF. CDR3 nucleotide sequence: TGCGCCAGCAGCCAAGAACCTCCGGGGACAGGGGTTTACAATGAGCAGTTCTTC.

V usage is TRBV11-2 and J usage is TRBJ2-7, with no clear D. Trimming left V 5 bases short and J 7 bases short, with 21 bases between. The CDR3 consists of 15 residues. Germline V gene sequence: CDR1 SGHAT, CDR2 FQNNGV. The CDR3 DNA is TGTGCCAGCAGCCTTTCAAATATAGTTTCTTGGGAGCAGTACTTC. Translation: CASSLSNIVSWEQYF.

For the CDR3, the DNA is TGTGCCAGCAGTGAAAACAGGGGTATCAATCAGCCCCAGCATTTT. Translating it yields CASSENRGINQPQHF. This chain connects TRBV6-1 to TRBJ1-5; 7 bases fit TRBD1. The CDR3 extends over 15 amino acids. Germline V lookup: CDR1 MNHNS, CDR2 SASEGT. The trim removed 2 bases at V and 3 bases at J, leaving 4 bases unmatched.

The J gene is TRBJ2-5, the V gene TRBV5-4, with TRBD2 matching 14 bases. CDR1 and CDR2 (germline): SGHNT, YYREEE (reference sequence). V was clipped by 1 base and J by 5 bases; unmatched bases: 1. The CDR3 has 15 residues. The CDR3 protein is CASSLRTSGRETQYF. In nucleotides, the CDR3 is TGTGCCAGCAGCTTGCGGACTAGCGGGAGGGAGACCCAGTACTTC.

This CDR3 is CASSPPGGGGGDQPQHF. CDR3 DNA sequence: TGTGCCAGCAGCCCCCCGGGGGGCGGGGGAGGCGATCAGCCCCAGCATTTT. The rearrangement uses TRBV7-9 and TRBJ1-5; tentatively, D is TRBD1 (6 bases). Germline lookup yields CDR1 SEHNR and CDR2 FQNEAQ (reference sequence). Trimming removed 5 bases at V and 5 bases at J, with 22 bases between. The CDR3 spans 17 residues.

The chain joins TRBV10-3 to TRBJ2-3, with D tentatively TRBD1 (6 bases). The length of the CDR3 is 15 residues. CDR1 ENHRY and CDR2 SYGVKD come from the germline V gene. V was shortened by 2 bases and J by 2 bases, with 11 bases between the two germline ends. The CDR3 is CAISENRQDTDTQYF. In DNA, the CDR3 is TGTGCCATCAGTGAGAATCGACAGGACACAGATACGCAGTATTTT.

The chain combines TRBV5-3 with TRBJ1-4; 7 nucleotides align to TRBD1. TRBV5-3 belongs to the ORF category, with a function that is uncertain. V lost 4 bases, J lost 2 bases, and 5 bases stayed unmatched. The CDR3 runs 15 residues. The CDR3 coding sequence is TGTGCCAGAAGCAGGAGACAGGGCACTAATGAAAAACTGTTTTTT. Translating it yields CARSRRQGTNEKLFF.

This chain joins TRBV5-1 and TRBJ2-7; TRBD2 matches 14 bases. V dropped 4 bases and J dropped 2; count of bases not matched to a gene: 5. The germline CDR1 and CDR2 sequences are SGHRS and YFSETQ. The CDR3 totals 16 residues. The CDR3, as DNA: TGCGCCAGCAGCACCGGGACTAGCGGGAGAGCCTACGAGCAGTACTTC. Its protein is CASSTGTSGRAYEQYF.

This sequence joins TRBV5-6 and TRBJ2-3, with 13 bases matching TRBD2. Germline trimming cut 4 bases from V and 3 bases from J; bases unmatched to any gene: 11. The germline V gene has CDR1 SGHDT and CDR2 YYEEEE. The CDR3 covers 18 residues. This CDR3 reads CASSAGLAGERPTDTQYF. The CDR3 DNA is TGTGCCAGCAGCGCTGGACTAGCGGGAGAGAGGCCGACAGATACGCAGTATTTT.

V gene TRBV29-1 combines with J gene TRBJ1-1, with 8 bases identical to TRBD1. Germline V gene data show CDR1 as SQVTM and CDR2 as ANQGSEA. Trimming at V came to 5 bases and at J to 2 bases, leaving 7 bases not matched to a gene. The CDR3 extends over 14 amino acids. The CDR3 protein is CSVSPTGVNTEAFF. The CDR3 bases are TGCAGCGTTTCCCCGACAGGGGTAAACACTGAAGCTTTCTTT.

This clone was detected once. This sequence joins TRBV5-1 and TRBJ1-5; maybe TRBD1 (5 bases). The V end lost 2 bases, the J end lost 4 bases, and 7 bases lay between the germline ends. The CDR3 is made up of 13 amino acids. CDR1 and CDR2 from the germline V gene are SGHRS and YFSETQ. In DNA, the CDR3 is TGCGCCAGCAGCTTTGGGGCAAATCAGCCCCAGCATTTT. It encodes CASSFGANQPQHF. The full variable domain, completed using reference TRBV5-1 and TRBJ1-5, is KAGVTQTPRYLIKTRGQQVTLSCSPISGHRSVSWYQQTPGQGLQFLFEYFSETQRNKGNFPGRFSGRQFSNSRSEMNVSTLELGDSALYLCASSFGANQPQHFGDGTRLSIL.

The genes are TRBV2 and TRBJ1-1, with D tentatively TRBD1 (5 bases). The CDR3 consists of 14 residues. The germline V and J ends were trimmed by 5 bases and 1 base, with 11 bases remaining between them. Germline V gives CDR1 SNHLY, CDR2 FYNNEI. The CDR3 is CASSSYRTNTEAFF. The CDR3 nucleotides read TGTGCCAGCAGTAGTTACAGGACGAACACTGAAGCTTTCTTT.

For the CDR3, the DNA is TGCGCCAGCAGCTTGGGGTACAGGGGACGCGGGAGGGACCACGAGCAGTACTTC. It specifies CASSLGYRGRGRDHEQYF. The chain joins TRBV5-1 to TRBJ2-7; TRBD2 matches 9 bases. The germline CDR1 and CDR2 sequences are SGHRS and YFSETQ. The CDR3 is 18 residues long. V gave up 0 bases and J gave up 5 bases; unmatched junction bases: 15.

Written as DNA, the CDR3 is TGCGCCAGCAGCTGGAAACAGGGGGCGGGGAGCGAGCAGTACTTC. It is translated as CASSWKQGAGSEQYF. This sequence joins TRBV5-1 and TRBJ2-7; 9 nucleotides line up with TRBD1. The trim removed 3 bases at V and 6 bases at J, leaving 10 bases unmatched. Looked up from germline, CDR1 is SGHRS and CDR2 is YFSETQ. The length of the CDR3 is 15 residues.

The sample holds one count of this clone. This chain links TRBV4-2 with TRBJ1-1; D perhaps matches TRBD1 (5 bases). The V end lost 1 base, the J end lost 11 bases, and 23 bases lay between the germline ends. This CDR3 is built from 16 residues. Germline CDR1 reads LGHNA; CDR2 reads YNFKEQ. The CDR3 DNA reads TGTGCCAGCAGCCAAGGGAAGAGCGACAGCCCATACCGGGCTTTCTTT. Translating it yields CASSQGKSDSPYRAFF.

The chain's CDR3 is CASSLTSGSYEQYF. The CDR3 nucleotides read TGTGCCAGCAGCTTAACTAGCGGCTCCTACGAGCAGTACTTC. This chain uses TRBV5-6 with TRBJ2-5; 8 nucleotides agree with TRBD2. The DNA end lines up better with TRBJ2-7; the J call may be wrong. CDR3 length: 14 amino acids. The germline gives CDR1 SGHDT, CDR2 YYEEEE.

The chain links TRBV11-2 to TRBJ2-7, with 10 nucleotides matching TRBD2. CDR1 and CDR2 from the germline V gene are SGHAT and FQNNGV. The V and J ends lost 6 bases and 0 bases, in that order; junction bases with no gene match: 5. The CDR3 length is 15 residues. The CDR3 here is CASSNWTSGSYEQYF. The CDR3 DNA reads TGTGCCAGCAGTAATTGGACTAGCGGCTCCTACGAGCAGTACTTC.

This clone was observed a handful of times. V gene TRBV5-8 combines with J gene TRBJ1-5; D unclear. Per germline, CDR1 SGHTS and CDR2 YDEGEE. Trimming shortened V by 5 bases and J by 2 bases, and 8 bases separated the two germline ends. The CDR3 is 13 amino acids. CDR3 loop: CASRFGGNQPQHF. DNA of the CDR3: TGTGCCAGCAGATTCGGGGGCAATCAGCCCCAGCATTTT.

This rearrangement joins TRBV6-1 to TRBJ1-4, with a tentative D call TRBD1 (6 bases). CDR3 length equals 14 residues. V lost 5 bases to trimming and J lost 7 bases, with 14 bases between them. Germline CDR1 is MNHNS and CDR2 is SASEGT. The CDR3, as DNA: TGTGCCAGCAGTCCCGGGGGGGCAGCTGAAAAACTGTTTTTT. Translating it yields CASSPGGAAEKLFF.

The V gene is TRBV28, the J gene TRBJ1-5; possibly TRBD1 for D (5 bases). Germline CDR1 reads MDHEN; CDR2 reads SYDVKM. CDR3 length: 14 residues. V lost 2 bases, J lost 4 bases, and 9 bases lay in between. The CDR3 region has the DNA TGTGCCAGCAGTTTAGGGGGGGTTAATCAGCCCCAGCATTTT. It encodes CASSLGGVNQPQHF.

The chain recombines TRBV7-8 with TRBJ2-7, with a possible D match to TRBD2 (6 bases). This CDR3 has 15 residues. V shed 2 bases and J shed 2 bases, with 13 bases lying between them. Germline V gives CDR1 SGHVS, CDR2 FQNEAQ. The CDR3 nucleotides read TGTGCCAGCAGCTTACGCGGGGAGACCACCTACGAGCAGTACTTC. Encoded protein: CASSLRGETTYEQYF. Full variable domain (rest looked up from reference TRBV7-8 and TRBJ2-7): GAGVSQSPRYKVAKRGQDVALRCDPISGHVSLFWYQQALGQGPEFLTYFQNEAQLDKSGLPSDRFFAERPEGSVSTLKIQRTQQEDSAVYLCASSLRGETTYEQYFGPGTRLTVT.

This sequence joins TRBV28 and TRBJ2-1, with 8 nucleotides matching TRBD2. Germline values: CDR1 MDHEN, CDR2 SYDVKM. The CDR3 has 16 residues. The trim removed 7 bases at V and 1 base at J, leaving 9 bases unmatched. DNA of the CDR3: TGTGCCAGCACCCGAGGCGGGGGGTGGTCCTACAATGAGCAGTTCTTC. This encodes CASTRGGGWSYNEQFF.